One sample yielded the 20 T cell receptor beta chains listed below, sequenced in a study of cytomegalovirus exposure and HLA in healthy donors. PCR used 60 Vbeta primers and 13 Jbeta primers. Method: immunoSEQ multiplex PCR; TCRdb's copy keeps in-frame clones and lacks some. The sample records around 150,000 clones, 60% to 85% being singletons. The sample was PBMCs. These receptors all come from a man in his fifties or sixties in good health and CMV-seropositive.

The chain uses TRBV6-1 and TRBJ2-5; TRBD1 is a possible D gene (6 bases). The J call is uncertain, as TRBJ2-7 better fits the DNA end. The CDR3 loop spans 14 amino acids. Germline CDR1 and CDR2: MNHNS and SASEGT. In DNA form, the CDR3 reads TGTGCCAGCAGTGATCAGGGGAGCTACTACGAGCAGTACTTC. It codes for CASSDQGSYYEQYF.

This chain joins TRBV4-1 and TRBJ2-2; TRBD1 might be the D (6 bases). CDR1 MGHRA and CDR2 YSYEKL come from the germline V gene. Trimming left V 5 bases short and J 1 base short, with 14 bases between. The CDR3 totals 16 residues. CDR3 sequence reads: CASSVHRDLNTGELFF. In DNA, the CDR3 is TGCGCCAGCAGCGTTCACAGGGATTTGAACACCGGGGAGCTGTTTTTT.

The chain uses TRBV9 and TRBJ2-7; tentative D call: TRBD2 (6 bases). The V and J ends lost 3 bases and 2 bases respectively, with 18 bases between them. The germline gives CDR1 SGDLS, CDR2 YYNGEE. The CDR3 covers 16 residues. The CDR3 protein is CASSASSGAGTYEQYF. Written as DNA, the CDR3 is TGTGCCAGCAGCGCCTCATCCGGGGCGGGGACCTACGAGCAGTACTTC. The variable domain in full, completed from reference TRBV9 and TRBJ2-7, reads DSGVTQTPKHLITATGQRVTLRCSPRSGDLSVYWYQQSLDQGLQFLIQYYNGEERAKGNILERFSAQQFPDLHSELNLSSLELGDSALYFCASSASSGAGTYEQYFGPGTRLTVT.

The rearrangement uses TRBV4-3 and TRBJ1-1, with D possibly TRBD1 on 5 matching bases. The CDR3 totals 15 residues. From germline, CDR1 is LGHNA and CDR2 YSLEER. V lost 5 bases and J 2 bases, leaving 15 bases between the germline ends. The CDR3 reads CASSERQFSNTEAFF. The CDR3 DNA is TGCGCCAGCAGCGAACGACAGTTTTCCAACACTGAAGCTTTCTTT.

This clone was counted between two and nine times. V gene TRBV4-2 combines with J gene TRBJ1-1, with D tentatively TRBD1 (5 bases). CDR3 length: 20 residues. Germline loops: CDR1 LGHNA, CDR2 YNFKEQ. Trimming shortened V by 0 bases and J by 3 bases, and 26 bases separated the two germline ends. As DNA, the CDR3 is TGTGCCAGCAGCCAAGATACGTGGCAGGGCGCGAGTCAAGGGGACACTGAAGCTTTCTTT. Residues: CASSQDTWQGASQGDTEAFF.

This clone was observed once. The chain carries TRBV5-1 and TRBJ2-7, with a possible D match to TRBD1 (6 bases). Germline V lookup: CDR1 SGHRS, CDR2 YFSETQ. Trimming shortened V by 0 bases and J by 2 bases, and 18 bases separated the two germline ends. The CDR3 length is 17 residues. This chain's CDR3 is CASSLGVGTKGAYEQYF. CDR3 nucleotides: TGCGCCAGCAGCTTGGGCGTCGGGACAAAAGGGGCCTACGAGCAGTACTTC.

The chain combines TRBV19 with TRBJ1-2; tentative D call: TRBD1 (6 bases). Germline V gene sequence: CDR1 LNHDA, CDR2 SQIVND (reference sequence). Between the trimmed V and J ends, which lost 6 bases and 3 bases, there was a span of 17 bases. The CDR3 runs 15 residues. CDR3 protein: CASSTPKTGYYGYTF. The CDR3 DNA is TGTGCCAGTAGCACCCCAAAGACAGGCTACTATGGCTACACCTTC.

The rearrangement links TRBV2 to TRBJ2-7; the D gene is possibly TRBD1 (6 bases). Trimming took 6 bases from V and 7 from J, leaving 16 bases between them. Germline V gene data show CDR1 as SNHLY and CDR2 as FYNNEI. The CDR3 sequence is 13 residues long. The CDR3 region is CASSPPGEKEQYF. CDR3 sequence (DNA): TGTGCCAGCAGCCCCCCAGGGGAGAAAGAGCAGTACTTC.

The rearrangement joins TRBV7-8 to TRBJ1-2; a weak D match, TRBD1 (6 bases). The CDR3 spans 16 residues. The V gene's germline CDR1 is SGHVS and CDR2 FQNEAQ. V was pared by 1 base and J by 3 bases, with 15 bases between. The CDR3 nucleotides read TGTGCCAGCAGCTTAGAGAGTGGGACATCTTACTATGGCTACACCTTC. This gives the protein CASSLESGTSYYGYTF.

This sequence joins TRBV4-3 and TRBJ2-5; either TRBD1 or TRBD2 may supply D (6 bases each). Germline V gives CDR1 LGHNA, CDR2 YSLEER. V was shortened by 5 bases and J by 4 bases, with 17 bases between the two germline ends. The CDR3 length is 15 residues. This CDR3 reads CASSKGQRGGETQYF. The CDR3 DNA sequence: TGCGCCAGCAGCAAAGGACAGAGGGGAGGAGAGACCCAGTACTTC.

Concerning this clone: Sequence at one end of the junction differs from germline and may be a read error. The chain is built from TRBV7-6 and TRBJ2-7, with TRBD2 matching over 9 bases. This CDR3 has 15 residues. Germline assignment: CDR1 SGHVS and CDR2 FNYEAQ. The CDR3 region is CASSLGSGGSYEQCF. The DNA of the CDR3 is TGTGCCAGCAGCTTAGGTAGCGGGGGCTCCTACGAGCAGTGCTTC.

This clone was counted between two and nine times. This rearrangement joins TRBV6-1 to TRBJ1-1, with D tentatively TRBD1 (6 bases). V was trimmed by 2 bases and J by 2 bases, leaving 12 bases between them. CDR1 is MNHNS and CDR2 is SASEGT in the germline V gene. The CDR3 length is 15 residues. The CDR3 loop reads CASSEQGSENTEAFF. In DNA form, the CDR3 reads TGTGCCAGCAGTGAACAGGGGAGCGAAAACACTGAAGCTTTCTTT.

As concerns this clone: One junction end does not reproduce the germline sequence, and a read error may be involved. The sample carries other DNA sequences with the same CDR3. V is TRBV7-2 and J is TRBJ2-5, with TRBD2 as a possible D gene (5 bases). Per the germline V gene, CDR1 is SGHTA and CDR2 is FQGNSA. The CDR3 is 14 residues long. The CDR3, as DNA: TGCGCCAGCAGCTCAGCCAGGACTCGTGGGACCCAGTACTTC. This gives the protein CASSSARTRGTQYF.

The J gene is TRBJ1-3, the V gene TRBV9, with D possibly matching TRBD1 (6 bases). The CDR3 contains 17 residues. CDR1 and CDR2 from the germline V gene are SGDLS and YYNGEE. V lost 4 bases to trimming and J lost 1 base, with 18 bases between them. The CDR3: CASSPTLTTGSGNTIYF. The CDR3 DNA sequence: TGTGCCAGCAGCCCGACGCTAACTACAGGGTCTGGAAACACCATATATTTT. Full variable domain (rest looked up from reference TRBV9 and TRBJ1-3): DSGVTQTPKHLITATGQRVTLRCSPRSGDLSVYWYQQSLDQGLQFLIQYYNGEERAKGNILERFSAQQFPDLHSELNLSSLELGDSALYFCASSPTLTTGSGNTIYFGEGSWLTVV.

As regards this clone: At one boundary the junction diverges from the germline segment, which might be a read error. The J gene is TRBJ1-6, the V gene TRBV7-7; a possible D gene is TRBD1 (6 bases). The CDR3 has 16 residues. Per germline, CDR1 SSHAT and CDR2 FNYEAQ (reference sequence). The CDR3 loop reads CASSLAETGFGSPLHF. The CDR3 region has the DNA TGTGCTAGCAGCTTAGCCGAAACAGGGTTCGGATCACCCCTCCACTTT.

J is TRBJ2-1 and V is TRBV6-6; 16 bases match TRBD2. The V gene's germline CDR1 is MNHNY and CDR2 SVGAGI (reference sequence). With V trimmed by 6 bases and J by 12 bases, 11 bases remained unmatched. This CDR3 spans 16 amino acids. The CDR3 region is CASSPLGLAGGPGQFF. In DNA, the CDR3 is TGTGCCAGCAGCCCACTGGGACTAGCGGGGGGGCCGGGGCAGTTCTTC.

The chain is built from TRBV13 and TRBJ2-1; D not certain. Between the trimmed V and J ends, which lost 6 bases and 8 bases, there was a span of 14 bases. Germline V gene data show CDR1 as PRHDT and CDR2 as FYEKMQ (reference sequence). The CDR3 runs 13 residues. CDR3 sequence (DNA): TGTGCCAGCAGAATGATTCCGCAGGATGAGCAGTTCTTC. Translating it yields CASRMIPQDEQFF.

A few counts support this clone. The chain is built from TRBV6-1 and TRBJ2-7, with TRBD2 matching over 10 bases. Per the germline V gene, CDR1 is MNHNS and CDR2 is SASEGT. This CDR3 region has 14 residues. V shed 3 bases, J shed 5 bases, and the junction held 4 bases outside the gene matches. CDR3 DNA sequence: TGTGCCAGCAGTGAGAGCGGGGGGGTCAACGAGCAGTACTTC. It specifies CASSESGGVNEQYF.

This clone showed up just once. J is TRBJ1-5 and V is TRBV19, with no clear D. From germline, CDR1 is LNHDA and CDR2 SQIVND (reference sequence). V dropped 6 bases and J dropped 4 bases, with 7 bases sitting between them. The CDR3 runs to 12 residues. CDR3 loop: CASRAGNQPQHF. The CDR3 coding sequence is TGTGCCAGTAGGGCGGGTAATCAGCCCCAGCATTTT.

The CDR3 here is CASSRAGQGFDEQYF. CDR3 nucleotides: TGCGCCAGCAGCCGGGCCGGACAGGGGTTCGACGAGCAGTACTTC. The rearrangement links TRBV4-1 to TRBJ2-5; 9 nucleotides align to TRBD1. The J call may be incorrect, as the DNA end agrees better with TRBJ2-7. This CDR3 has 15 residues. In germline, CDR1 is MGHRA, CDR2 YSYEKL.